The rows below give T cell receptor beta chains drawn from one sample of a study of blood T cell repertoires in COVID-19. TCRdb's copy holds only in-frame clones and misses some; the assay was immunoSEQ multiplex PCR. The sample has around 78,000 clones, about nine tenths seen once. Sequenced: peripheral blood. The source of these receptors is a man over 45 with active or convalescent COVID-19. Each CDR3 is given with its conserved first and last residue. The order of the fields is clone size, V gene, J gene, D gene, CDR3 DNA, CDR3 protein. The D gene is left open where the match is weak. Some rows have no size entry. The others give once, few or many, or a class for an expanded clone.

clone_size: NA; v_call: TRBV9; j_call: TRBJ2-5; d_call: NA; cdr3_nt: TGTGCCAGCAGCGATCCCAGGGTAGGGTTAGGAGAGACCCAGTACTTC; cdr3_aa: CASSDPRVGLGETQYF
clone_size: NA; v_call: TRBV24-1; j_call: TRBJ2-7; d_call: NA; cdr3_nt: TGTGCCATCGTCACGAGGCCCGTATTCTACGAGCAGTACTTC; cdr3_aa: CAIVTRPVFYEQYF
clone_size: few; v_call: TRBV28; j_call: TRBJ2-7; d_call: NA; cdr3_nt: TGTGCCAGCAGTTTACCGGGTAGAACCTACGAGCAGTACTTC; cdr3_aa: CASSLPGRTYEQYF
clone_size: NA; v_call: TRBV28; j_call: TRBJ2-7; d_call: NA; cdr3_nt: TGTGCCAGCACTCAGTCAGGGGCCCACGAGCAGTACTTC; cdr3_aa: CASTQSGAHEQYF
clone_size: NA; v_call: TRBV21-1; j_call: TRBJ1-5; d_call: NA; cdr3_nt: TGTGCCAGCAGCACCCCCGGGGGGAACAATCAGCCCCAGCATTTT; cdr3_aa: CASSTPGGNNQPQHF
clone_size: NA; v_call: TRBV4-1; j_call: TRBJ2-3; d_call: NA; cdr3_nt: TGCGCCAGCAGCCAAGATCCAGGGCGGGGATCCACAGATACGCAGTATTTT; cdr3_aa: CASSQDPGRGSTDTQYF
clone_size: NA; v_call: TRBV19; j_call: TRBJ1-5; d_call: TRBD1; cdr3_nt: TGTGCCAGTAGTCCTCGGAGGGGACAGGGGGCAGGAGGCAATCAGCCCCAGCATTTT; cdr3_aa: CASSPRRGQGAGGNQPQHF
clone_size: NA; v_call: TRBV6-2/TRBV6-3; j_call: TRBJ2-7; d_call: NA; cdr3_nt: TGTGCCAGCAGTTACTCGAACGGAGGAGAGCAGTACTTC; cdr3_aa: CASSYSNGGEQYF
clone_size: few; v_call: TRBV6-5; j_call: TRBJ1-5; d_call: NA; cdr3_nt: TGTGCCAGCCTCCAGGGGCCCGATCAGCCCCAGCATTTT; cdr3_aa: CASLQGPDQPQHF
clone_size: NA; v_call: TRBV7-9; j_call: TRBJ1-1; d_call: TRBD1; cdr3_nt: TGTGCCAGCAGCCTGATGGACAGGGGCGCGGACACTGAAGCTTTCTTT; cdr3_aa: CASSLMDRGADTEAFF
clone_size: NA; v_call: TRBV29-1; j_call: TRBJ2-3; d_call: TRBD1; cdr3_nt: TGCAGCGTTGCAAGACAGGGGGCTTGGGATACGCAGTATTTT; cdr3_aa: CSVARQGAWDTQYF
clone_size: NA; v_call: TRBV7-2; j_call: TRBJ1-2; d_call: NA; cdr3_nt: TGTGCCAGCAGCTTTCGTGGGGCCCAGGGCGATGGCTACACCTTC; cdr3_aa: CASSFRGAQGDGYTF
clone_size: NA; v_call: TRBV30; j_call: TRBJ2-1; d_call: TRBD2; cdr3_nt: TGTGCCTGGAGTGTCGGGCTAGCGGGCGATGAGCAGTTCTTC; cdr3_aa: CAWSVGLAGDEQFF
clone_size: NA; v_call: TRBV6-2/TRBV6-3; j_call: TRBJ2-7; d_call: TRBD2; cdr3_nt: TGTGCCAGCAGCCCAGGGGTAGCGGGATGGTCCGAGCAGTACTTC; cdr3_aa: CASSPGVAGWSEQYF
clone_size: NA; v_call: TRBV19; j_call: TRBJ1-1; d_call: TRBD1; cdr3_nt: TGTGCCAGTGCCCCAAGGACAGGGGCTAACACTGAAGCTTTCTTT; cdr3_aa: CASAPRTGANTEAFF
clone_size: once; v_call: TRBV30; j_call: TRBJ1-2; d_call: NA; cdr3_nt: TGTGCCTGGAGCCAAACAGAGGGTTTTGGCTACACCTTC; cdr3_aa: CAWSQTEGFGYTF
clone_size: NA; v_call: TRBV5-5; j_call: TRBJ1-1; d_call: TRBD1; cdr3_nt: TGTGCCAGCAGCTTTATGGCTGGACAGGGAGGAACTGAAGCTTTCTTT; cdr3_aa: CASSFMAGQGGTEAFF
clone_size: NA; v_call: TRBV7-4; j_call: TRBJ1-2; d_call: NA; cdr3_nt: TGTGCCAGCCGCCGTGGAGCCCGAACTAACTATGGCTACACCTTC; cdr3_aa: CASRRGARTNYGYTF
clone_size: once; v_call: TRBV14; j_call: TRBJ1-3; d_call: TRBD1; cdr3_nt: TGTGCCAGCAGCCAGATACCGGGACAGGGGCTACACTCTGGAAACACCATATATTTT; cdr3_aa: CASSQIPGQGLHSGNTIYF
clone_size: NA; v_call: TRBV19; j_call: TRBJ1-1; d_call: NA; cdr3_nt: TGTGCCAGTAGTCGCGAGCGGCTGAACACTGAAGCTTTCTTT; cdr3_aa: CASSRERLNTEAFF
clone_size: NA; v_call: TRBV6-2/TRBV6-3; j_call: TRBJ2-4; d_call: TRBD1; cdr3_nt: TGTGCCAGCAGTTGGGACAGGTTAGCCAAAAACATTCAGTACTTC; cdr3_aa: CASSWDRLAKNIQYF
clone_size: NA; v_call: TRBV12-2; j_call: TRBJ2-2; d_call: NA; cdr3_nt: TGTGCAAGTCGCTTATTCGGACTAGCGGTACCGAACACCGGGGAGCTGTTTTTT; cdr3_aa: CASRLFGLAVPNTGELFF
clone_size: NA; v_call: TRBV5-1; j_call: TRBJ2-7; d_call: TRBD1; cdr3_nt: TGCGCCAGCAGCTTGGTACCAGGGGGAGATTACGAGCAGTACTTC; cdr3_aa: CASSLVPGGDYEQYF
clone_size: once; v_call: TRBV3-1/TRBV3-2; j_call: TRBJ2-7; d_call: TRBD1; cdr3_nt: TGTGCCAGCAGCCCCCGGACAGGAAACTACGAGCAGTACTTC; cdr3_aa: CASSPRTGNYEQYF
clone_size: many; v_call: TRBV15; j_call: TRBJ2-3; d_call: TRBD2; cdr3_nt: TGTGCCACCAAAAGCGGGGCATCAGATACGCAGTATTTT; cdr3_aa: CATKSGASDTQYF
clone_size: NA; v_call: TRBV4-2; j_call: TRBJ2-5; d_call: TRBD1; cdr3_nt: TGTGCCAGCAGCCAGGATATACAGGGGAAGGGCCAAGAGACCCAGTACTTC; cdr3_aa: CASSQDIQGKGQETQYF
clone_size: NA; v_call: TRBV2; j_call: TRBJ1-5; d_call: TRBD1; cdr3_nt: TGTGCCAGCGTAGGGACAGAACGTATCGATCGCCAGCATTTT; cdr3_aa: CASVGTERIDRQHF
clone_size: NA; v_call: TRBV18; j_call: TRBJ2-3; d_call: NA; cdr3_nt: TGTGCCAGCTCACCACGAGGAATGGTAATCACAGATACGCAGTATTTT; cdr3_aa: CASSPRGMVITDTQYF
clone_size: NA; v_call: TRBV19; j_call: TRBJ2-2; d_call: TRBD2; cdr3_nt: TGTGCCAGTAGTTCCCGAGGACTAGCGGGAAGTCGCACCGGGGAGCTGTTTTTT; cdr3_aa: CASSSRGLAGSRTGELFF
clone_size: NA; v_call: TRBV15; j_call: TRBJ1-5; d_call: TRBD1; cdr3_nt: TGTGCCACCAGCAGAGGGGACAGGGATCGTCAGCCCCAGCATTTT; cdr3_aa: CATSRGDRDRQPQHF
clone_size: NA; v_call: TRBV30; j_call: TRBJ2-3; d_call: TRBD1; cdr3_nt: TGTGCCTGGAGCCTACAGGGGGCTGATACGCAGTATTTT; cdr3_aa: CAWSLQGADTQYF
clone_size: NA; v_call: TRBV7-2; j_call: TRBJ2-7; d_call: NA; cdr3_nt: TGTGCCAGCAGCCAGGACTGGGCGTCGGTTCGGGAGCAGTACTTC; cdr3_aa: CASSQDWASVREQYF
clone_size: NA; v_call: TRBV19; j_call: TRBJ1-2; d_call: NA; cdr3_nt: TGTGCCAGTAGGCAGGGTGGTGGCTACACCTTC; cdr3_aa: CASRQGGGYTF
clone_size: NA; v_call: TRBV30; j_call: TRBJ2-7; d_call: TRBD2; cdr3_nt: TGTGCCTGGAGTCCGGGGGAGGGGTCCGAGCAGTACTTC; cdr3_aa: CAWSPGEGSEQYF
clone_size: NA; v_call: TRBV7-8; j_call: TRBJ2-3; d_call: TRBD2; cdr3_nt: TGTGCCAGCAGCCACGGGACTAGCCTCGGCACAGATACGCAGTATTTT; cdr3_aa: CASSHGTSLGTDTQYF
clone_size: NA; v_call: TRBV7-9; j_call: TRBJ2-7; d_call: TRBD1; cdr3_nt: TGTGCCAGCAGCGACCGACAGGGACCAGGGCCCTACGAGCAGTACTTC; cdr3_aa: CASSDRQGPGPYEQYF
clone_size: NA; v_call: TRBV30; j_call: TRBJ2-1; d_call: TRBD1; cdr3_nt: TGTGCCTGGAATTCGCGGGACAGGGGCTCCAATGAGCAGTTCTTC; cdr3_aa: CAWNSRDRGSNEQFF
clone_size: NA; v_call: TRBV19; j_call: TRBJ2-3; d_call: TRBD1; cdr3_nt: TGTGCCAGTAGTCCCCGGACAGGGAGCACAGATACGCAGTATTTT; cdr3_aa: CASSPRTGSTDTQYF
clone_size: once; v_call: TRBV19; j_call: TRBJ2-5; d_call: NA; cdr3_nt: TGTGCCAGTAGTATTAGGGGGACGAGGCAAGAGACCCAGTACTTC; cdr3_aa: CASSIRGTRQETQYF
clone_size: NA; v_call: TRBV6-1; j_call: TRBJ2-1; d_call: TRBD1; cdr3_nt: TGTGCCAGCAGTGCCTACCGCCCAGACAGGGACGATGAGCAGTTCTTC; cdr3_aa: CASSAYRPDRDDEQFF
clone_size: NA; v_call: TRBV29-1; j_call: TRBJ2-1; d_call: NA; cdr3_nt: TGCAGCGTTGGCCCCCCGCTGAGGGTTGTCTACAATGAGCAGTTCTTC; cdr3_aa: CSVGPPLRVVYNEQFF
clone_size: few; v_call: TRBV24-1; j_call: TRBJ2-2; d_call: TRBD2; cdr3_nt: TGTGCCACCAGTGAGCCGCTAGCGGGGGGCCCAGACACCGGGGAGCTGTTTTTT; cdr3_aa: CATSEPLAGGPDTGELFF
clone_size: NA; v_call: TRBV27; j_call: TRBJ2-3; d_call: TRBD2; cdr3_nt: TGTGCCAGCAGTTGGGGGCGGGGGGGAGATGGGAGCACAGATACGCAGTATTTT; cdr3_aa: CASSWGRGGDGSTDTQYF